This T cell receptor (beta chain) comes out of a study of human T cells and chemical hapten exposure. Time point denoted: pre-sensitization, week 0. The treatment was: therapeutic diphenylcyclopropenone sensitization with weekly scalp DPC. The drawing of blood occurred before each patch test was applied. This clonotype has only a few counts. The CDR3 extends over 13 amino acids. Germline V gene sequence: CDR1 MNHEY, CDR2 SVGEGT. Trimming took off 10 bases at V and 10 bases at J, with 19 bases between the two ends. In the original workflow: Across samples, TCR counts had a median of roughly 96,000 and ranged from about 20,000 to 750,000. TCRdb re-called the RACE reads through MiXCR, storing one row per CDR3 protein. These V and J calls originate from TCRdb's pipeline instead of the authors' own analysis. The table lists approximately 180,000 distinct CDR3 sequences, almost 30% of them singletons.

Source: whole blood, taken in connection with sensitization to the hapten diphenylcyclopropenone (DPC). The chain carries TRBV6-2 or TRBV6-3 and TRBJ2-2; tentatively, D is TRBD1 (6 bases). The clonotype was recovered from a young woman with alopecia areata. Some clones in this sample may be carry-over from other donors' samples. The CDR3 sequence is CAIRSQGFAELFF. Written as DNA, the CDR3 is TGTGCCATCAGGTCTCAGGGGTTCGCGGAGCTGTTTTTT.